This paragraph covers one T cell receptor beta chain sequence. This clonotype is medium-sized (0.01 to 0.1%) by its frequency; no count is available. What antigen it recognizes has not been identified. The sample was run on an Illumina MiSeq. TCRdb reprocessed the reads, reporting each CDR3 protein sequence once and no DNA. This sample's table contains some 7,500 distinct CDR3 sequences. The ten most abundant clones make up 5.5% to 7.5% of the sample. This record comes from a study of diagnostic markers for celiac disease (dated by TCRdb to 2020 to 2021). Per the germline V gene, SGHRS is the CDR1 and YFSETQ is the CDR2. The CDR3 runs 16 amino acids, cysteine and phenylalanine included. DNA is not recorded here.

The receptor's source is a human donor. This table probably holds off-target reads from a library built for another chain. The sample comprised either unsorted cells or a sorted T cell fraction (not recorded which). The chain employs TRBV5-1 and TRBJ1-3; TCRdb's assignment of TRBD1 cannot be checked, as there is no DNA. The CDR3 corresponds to CASSLAPRTARNTIYF. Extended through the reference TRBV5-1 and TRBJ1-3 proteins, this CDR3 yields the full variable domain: KAGVTQTPRYLIKTRGQQVTLSCSPISGHRSVSWYQQTPGQGLQFLFEYFSETQRNKGNFPGRFSGRQFSNSRSEMNVSTLELGDSALYLCASSLAPRTARNTIYFGEGSWLTVV.